The clone carrying this T cell receptor beta chain was counted only a few times. Antigen: not known. With a much larger clone just one base away, this may be a read error. V was clipped by 7 bases and J by 11 bases, with 14 bases between them. Germline V gene data show CDR1 as MNHEY and CDR2 as SVGAGI. This CDR3 is 11 amino acids long. The record originates from a study of blood T cells in healthy people across ages. Study context: Per two T cells, template switching captured roughly one barcoded beta molecule. Regarding the study as a whole: Across the age range, TCR beta diversity per million T cells fell in a roughly linear way. The diversity estimates, figures obtained from one million T cells, were considered underestimates.

Combining a sample-barcoded 5' primer with a J-beta primer mix, a second PCR ran for roughly 6 to 12 cycles. TCRdb passed the 5' RACE reads through MiXCR, listing each CDR3 protein once. The sample carries 580,000 or so distinct CDR3 sequences, roughly 48% recorded once. Around 9.5 milliliters of peripheral blood were drawn from each donor. The TCR was taken from a man aged 80 or over in good health. Material: blood. The chain carries TRBV6-5 and TRBJ2-5; possibly TRBD2 for D (5 bases). CDR3 DNA: TGTGCCAGCACTCTAGCCAATGAGCAGTACTTC. Translation gives CASTLANEQYF.